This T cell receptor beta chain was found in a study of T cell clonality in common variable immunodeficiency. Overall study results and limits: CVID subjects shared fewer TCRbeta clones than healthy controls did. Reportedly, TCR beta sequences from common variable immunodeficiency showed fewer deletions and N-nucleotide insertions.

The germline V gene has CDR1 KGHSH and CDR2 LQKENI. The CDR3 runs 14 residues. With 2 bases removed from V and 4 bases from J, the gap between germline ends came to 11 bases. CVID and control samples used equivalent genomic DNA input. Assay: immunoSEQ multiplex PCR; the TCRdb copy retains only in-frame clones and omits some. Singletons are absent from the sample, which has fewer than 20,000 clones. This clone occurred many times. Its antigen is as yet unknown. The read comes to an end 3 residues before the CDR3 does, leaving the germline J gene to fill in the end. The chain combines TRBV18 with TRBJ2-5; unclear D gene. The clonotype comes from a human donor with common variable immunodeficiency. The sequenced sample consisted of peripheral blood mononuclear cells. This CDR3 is CASSPVGPAETQYF. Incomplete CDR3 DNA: TGTGCCAGCTCACCAGTAGGGCCCGCAGAGACC.